The 21 T cell receptor beta chains reported below all come from one sample, sequenced in a study of beta chain features in type 1 diabetes. Study results and caveats: A moderate, significant TCRB CDR3 shortening appeared in type 1 diabetes across four CD4+ subsets.

Antigen specificity for these receptors is unknown. Reverse transcription of all isolated RNA meant that expressed TCRB transcripts were sequenced. Assay used: immunoSEQ multiplex PCR; TCRdb lists only in-frame clones, some missing. In the table there are some 270,000 clones, 9.5% to 13% of which are singletons. Specimen: naive CD4+ T cells from blood. Every receptor here comes from a man in his thirties or forties with type 1 diabetes.

The table lists this clone with a few counts. V gene TRBV5-6 combines with J gene TRBJ1-1, with D possibly being TRBD1 (6 bases). V lost 4 bases and J lost 1, with 8 bases in between. The length of the CDR3 is 13 residues. Germline V CDR1 and CDR2: SGHDT, YYEEEE. The CDR3 here is CASSLTGNTEAFF. The CDR3 DNA sequence: TGTGCCAGCAGCCTGACAGGGAACACTGAAGCTTTCTTT.

The chain couples TRBV5-6 to TRBJ1-1; D is ambiguous. Germline lookup yields CDR1 SGHDT and CDR2 YYEEEE. V was clipped by 2 bases and J by 1 base, with 6 bases between them. The CDR3 spans 13 residues. The CDR3 sequence: CASSFLANTEAFF. As DNA, the CDR3 is TGTGCCAGCAGCTTCTTGGCGAACACTGAAGCTTTCTTT.

A few counts support this clone. This chain connects TRBV18 to TRBJ2-5; 10 bases agree with TRBD1. The germline gives CDR1 KGHSH, CDR2 LQKENI. The CDR3 is 14 amino acids. The trim removed 0 bases at V and 5 bases at J, leaving 0 bases unmatched. CDR3 loop: CASSPPGQGETQYF. The CDR3 DNA is TGTGCCAGCTCACCACCGGGACAGGGGGAGACCCAGTACTTC.

This clone was picked up a small number of times. The CDR3 loop is CASSYPGARGRNTF. In nucleotides, the CDR3 is TGTGCCAGCAGCTATCCGGGGGCGAGGGGGCGAAACACCTTC. The genes are TRBV7-9 and TRBJ1-2; 7 bases match TRBD1. Per the germline V gene, CDR1 is SEHNR and CDR2 is FQNEAQ (reference sequence). The J segment lost 12 bases and the V segment lost 4 bases, leaving 14 bases of the junction unmatched. This CDR3 has 14 amino acids. Full variable domain (remainder filled in from reference TRBV7-9 and TRBJ1-2): DTGVSQNPRHKITKRGQNVTFRCDPISEHNRLYWYRQTLGQGPEFLTYFQNEAQLEKSRLLSDRFSAERPKGSFSTLEIQRTEQGDSAMYLCASSYPGARGRNTFGSGTRLTVV.

A few counts support this clone. The rearrangement links TRBV6-6 to TRBJ1-2, with D perhaps matching TRBD1 (5 bases). CDR3 length: 14 residues. Germline CDR1 reads MNHNY; CDR2 reads SVGAGI (reference sequence). Trimming took 6 bases from V and 2 from J, leaving 13 bases between them. CDR3 coding DNA: TGTGCCAGCAGGCGGGACGGAAACAACTATGGCTACACCTTC. Amino acid sequence: CASRRDGNNYGYTF.

The V and J genes are TRBV18 and TRBJ2-4; D remains ambiguous. Trimming removed 5 bases from V and 7 bases from J, with 9 bases in between. Germline assignment: CDR1 KGHSH and CDR2 LQKENI. The CDR3 runs 12 residues. This CDR3 is CASSALSNIQYF. The CDR3 coding sequence is TGTGCCAGCTCAGCCTTGAGTAACATTCAGTACTTC.

V gene TRBV9 combines with J gene TRBJ1-2; 7 positions match TRBD1. CDR3 length: 15 amino acids. V shed 0 bases and J 3 bases; nucleotides not matched to a gene: 5. Germline CDR1 and CDR2: SGDLS and YYNGEE. CDR3 bases: TGTGCCAGCAGCGTAGCCCCCACAGGGGACTATGGCTACACCTTC. This gives the protein CASSVAPTGDYGYTF.

This clone showed up just a few times. The rearrangement links TRBV5-4 to TRBJ2-7, with TRBD2 identical over 9 bases. V lost 5 bases and J lost 4; bases outside the gene matches: 10. The CDR3 sequence is 15 residues long. Germline loops: CDR1 SGHNT, CDR2 YYREEE (reference sequence). The CDR3 protein is CASSSGLANLYEQYF. The CDR3 DNA reads TGTGCCAGCAGTTCGGGACTAGCAAACTTGTACGAGCAGTACTTC.

This clone was detected only a few times. The J gene is TRBJ1-4, the V gene TRBV7-9, with unresolved D. V lost 5 bases and J lost 3, with 13 bases in between. CDR1 and CDR2 (germline): SEHNR, FQNEAQ (reference sequence). CDR3 length equals 15 residues. Written as DNA, the CDR3 is TGTGCCAGCAGCCCCCCGGGGTCGCCTAATGAAAAACTGTTTTTT. Protein: CASSPPGSPNEKLFF.

This clone was observed a few times. The gene calls are TRBV9 and TRBJ1-6, with D unresolved. The germline V gene encodes CDR1 SGDLS and CDR2 YYNGEE. V lost 3 bases, J lost 0 bases, and 10 bases lay in between. This CDR3 has 16 residues. The CDR3: CASSATPSSYNSPLHF. The CDR3 nucleotides are TGTGCCAGCAGCGCGACACCGAGCTCCTATAATTCACCCCTCCACTTT.

V and J are TRBV11-2 and TRBJ1-5; D is unclear. Trimming took 6 bases from V and 7 from J, leaving 10 bases between them. Germline V lookup: CDR1 SGHAT, CDR2 FQNNGV. The CDR3 is 12 amino acids. CDR3 bases: TGTGCCAGCAGTTTGGGAGCCCAGCCCCAGCATTTT. It is translated as CASSLGAQPQHF.

This chain links TRBV2 with TRBJ2-2; D is undetermined. This CDR3 contains 13 residues. Germline V lookup: CDR1 SNHLY, CDR2 FYNNEI. The V and J ends lost 5 bases and 7 bases respectively, with 11 bases between them. In DNA, the CDR3 is TGTGCCAGCAGTTCAGTCGCGGTCGGGGAGCTGTTTTTT. This sequence encodes CASSSVAVGELFF.

V is TRBV29-1 and J is TRBJ2-2; D might be TRBD1 (6 bases). The germline CDR1 and CDR2 sequences are SQVTM and ANQGSEA. The CDR3 is made up of 12 amino acids. Trimming stripped 7 bases from V and 4 bases from J, with 10 bases between. Written as DNA, the CDR3 is TGCAGCGGATCGACAGGCACCGGGGAGCTGTTTTTT. It encodes CSGSTGTGELFF.

This clone appeared a few times. The chain is built from TRBV6-4 and TRBJ2-4; no clear D gene. This CDR3 is 13 amino acids long. Trimming pared 2 bases from V and 6 bases from J, leaving 8 bases between. Per the germline V gene, CDR1 is MRHNA and CDR2 is SNTAGT. In DNA, the CDR3 is TGTGCCAGCAGTGACCTTCCGGGAAACATTCAGTACTTC. Protein: CASSDLPGNIQYF.

This clone has only a few counts. The rearrangement uses TRBV28 and TRBJ1-2; D is undetermined. Per the germline V gene, CDR1 is MDHEN and CDR2 is SYDVKM. The CDR3 extends over 10 amino acids. V gave up 5 bases and J gave up 4 bases, with 2 bases separating them. CDR3 protein: CASSRYGYTF. The CDR3, as DNA: TGTGCCAGCAGTCGCTATGGCTACACCTTC.

This chain joins TRBV5-1 and TRBJ2-7, with 7 bases lining up with TRBD1. Per the germline V gene, CDR1 is SGHRS and CDR2 is YFSETQ. With 5 bases clipped from V and 0 bases from J, the junction kept 11 bases outside the gene matches. This CDR3 has 16 amino acids. CDR3 sequence: CASSQGLRDSSYEQYF. CDR3 sequence (DNA): TGCGCCAGCAGTCAGGGGCTCCGGGACAGCTCCTACGAGCAGTACTTC.

J is TRBJ2-7 and V is TRBV4-1; 8 nucleotides agree with TRBD1. The germline gives CDR1 MGHRA, CDR2 YSYEKL. This CDR3 spans 14 amino acids. The V and J ends lost 1 base and 4 bases, in that order; junction bases with no gene match: 3. The CDR3 reads CASSQAGQAYEQYF. CDR3 nucleotide sequence: TGCGCCAGCAGCCAAGCGGGACAGGCATACGAGCAGTACTTC.

J is TRBJ2-7 and V is TRBV5-1, with D perhaps matching TRBD1 (5 bases). Germline V gives CDR1 SGHRS, CDR2 YFSETQ. Trimming stripped 0 bases from V and 5 bases from J, with 12 bases between. This CDR3 region has 14 residues. This CDR3 is CASSLEGQGNEQYF. The CDR3 DNA is TGCGCCAGCAGCTTGGAGGGCCAGGGAAACGAGCAGTACTTC.

The J gene is TRBJ2-3, the V gene TRBV18; D possibly corresponds to TRBD1 (6 bases). Germline V gives CDR1 KGHSH, CDR2 LQKENI. Trimming pared 3 bases from V and 3 bases from J, leaving 16 bases between. The CDR3 contains 16 residues. CDR3 bases: TGTGCCAGCTCACCCACGGACAGCCCGGAGACAGATACGCAGTATTTT. This encodes CASSPTDSPETDTQYF.

This clone was picked up a small number of times. The chain couples TRBV5-6 to TRBJ2-5, with 7 bases identical to TRBD2. The CDR3 has 14 residues. CDR1 SGHDT and CDR2 YYEEEE come from the germline V gene. V gave up 1 base and J gave up 6 bases; unmatched junction bases: 6. CDR3: CASSLRTGGKTQYF. CDR3 coding DNA: TGTGCCAGCAGCTTGCGTACGGGAGGCAAGACCCAGTACTTC.

This clone has only a few counts. V and J are TRBV9 and TRBJ2-7, with a weak D call TRBD1 (5 bases). Trimming removed 0 bases at V and 5 bases at J, with 12 bases between. Germline lookup yields CDR1 SGDLS and CDR2 YYNGEE. The CDR3 spans 14 residues. The CDR3 DNA reads TGTGCCAGCAGCGTAGAGGGGTTAGGAGACGAGCAGTACTTC. Residues: CASSVEGLGDEQYF.